Shown below are 17 T cell receptor beta chains from a single sample sequenced in a study of beta chain features in type 1 diabetes. Study results and caveats: People with Type 1 diabetes carried modestly yet significantly shorter TCRB CDR3s in all four CD4+ subsets.

Expressed TCRB transcripts got sequenced, as all isolated RNA was reverse transcribed. This table comes from immunoSEQ multiplex PCR, and its TCRdb copy is limited to in-frame clones, with some not included. The sample shows over 150,000 clones, roughly 7.1% of them seen only once. No antigens are known for them. The sequenced sample consisted of central memory CD4+ T cells from blood. These receptors all come from a woman aged 40 to 50 with type 1 diabetes.

In this sample, this clone turned up a few times. The rearrangement joins TRBV4-1 to TRBJ1-1; D remains ambiguous. Trimming pared 3 bases from V and 10 bases from J, leaving 12 bases between. The CDR3 runs 12 residues. Germline V gene sequence: CDR1 MGHRA, CDR2 YSYEKL. CDR3 in DNA: TGCGCCAGCAGCCAGGTCCCCGGTGGAGCTTTCTTT. Its protein product is CASSQVPGGAFF.

The chain employs TRBV7-2 and TRBJ1-2, with D possibly matching TRBD1 (6 bases). The germline V gene has CDR1 SGHTA and CDR2 FQGNSA. The CDR3 totals 13 residues. The V end lost 5 bases, the J end lost 8 bases, and 15 bases lay between the germline ends. CDR3 amino acids: CASSTTGNKGYTF. DNA for the CDR3: TGTGCCAGCAGCACCACAGGGAATAAGGGCTACACCTTC.

The table lists this clone with a few counts. The gene calls are TRBV7-2 and TRBJ2-3, with TRBD2 as a possible D gene (5 bases). The CDR3 consists of 15 residues. V lost 5 bases, J lost 4 bases, and 16 bases lay in between. Germline V gives CDR1 SGHTA, CDR2 FQGNSA. The CDR3 coding sequence is TGTGCCAGCAGCAAGACGGGGAGCAACGCAGATACGCAGTATTTT. Residues: CASSKTGSNADTQYF.

The chain couples TRBV20-1 to TRBJ2-7; possible D gene TRBD1, 6 bases. CDR1 is DFQATT, CDR2 SNEGSKA, per germline (reference sequence). V lost 7 bases to trimming and J lost 6 bases, with 13 bases between them. The CDR3 has 11 residues. The CDR3 spells CSVQGRREQYF. DNA of the CDR3: TGCAGTGTTCAGGGGCGCCGCGAGCAGTACTTC.

This clone was counted only a few times. The chain links TRBV28 to TRBJ2-7, with TRBD1 matching over 8 bases. Per the germline V gene, CDR1 is MDHEN and CDR2 is SYDVKM. Trimming at V came to 10 bases and at J to 6 bases, leaving 14 bases not matched to a gene. The CDR3 spans 14 residues. As DNA, the CDR3 is TGTGCCATTACTTCAGCAGGGGGCTCCCTCGAGCAGTACTTC. Translated: CAITSAGGSLEQYF.

The DNA for the CDR3 is TGTGCCAGCAGCGAAGAAGACAGGGAAATTTATGGCTACACCTTC. This gives the protein CASSEEDREIYGYTF. This chain links TRBV28 with TRBJ1-2; 7 nucleotides agree with TRBD1. The ends lost 6 bases at V and 5 bases at J; junction bases unmatched: 12. CDR3 length: 15 residues. CDR1 is MDHEN, CDR2 SYDVKM, per germline.

This clone was seen a few times. This chain connects TRBV7-3 to TRBJ2-7; D gene unclear. V shed 3 bases and J shed 6 bases, with 12 bases lying between them. The CDR3 is made up of 13 amino acids. Germline V gives CDR1 SGHTA, CDR2 FQGTGA. CDR3 DNA: TGTGCCAGCAGCTTCCAGCCGGCTAGCGAGCAGTACTTC. Translation gives CASSFQPASEQYF.

This clone turned up a few times. J is TRBJ1-1 and V is TRBV5-1; maybe TRBD1 (5 bases). Per germline, CDR1 SGHRS and CDR2 YFSETQ. This CDR3 comprises 16 residues. V lost 4 bases and J lost 1, with 17 bases in between. CDR3 region: CASSAGPGGENTEAFF. The CDR3 coding sequence is TGCGCCAGCAGCGCGGGACCTGGGGGGGAGAACACTGAAGCTTTCTTT.

Of note for this clone: Mismatch with germline at one junction end may stem from a read error. The J gene is TRBJ2-1, the V gene TRBV7-2, with TRBD2 as a possible D gene (5 bases). From germline, CDR1 is SGHTA and CDR2 FQGNSA. CDR3 length equals 15 residues. CDR3 sequence reads: CASSQASLAYNEQFF. The CDR3 DNA reads TGCGCCAGCAGCCAAGCTTCTCTAGCATACAATGAGCAGTTCTTC.

The table lists this clone with many counts. The same CDR3 arises from other DNA sequences in this sample as well. V gene TRBV7-2 combines with J gene TRBJ1-2; D is unclear. Germline V gene data show CDR1 as SGHTA and CDR2 as FQGNSA. CDR3 length: 12 residues. The V gene lost 1 base and the J gene lost 4 bases, with 4 bases spanning the gap. The CDR3 coding sequence is TGTGCCAGCAGCTTAGTGAGCTATGGCTACACCTTC. Translated, it gives CASSLVSYGYTF.

This clone has just a few counts. The J gene is TRBJ2-7, the V gene TRBV7-9; TRBD1 is a possible D gene (5 bases). Germline-derived CDR1 and CDR2 are SEHNR and FQNEAQ (reference sequence). The CDR3 is 13 amino acids. The V gene lost 5 bases and the J gene lost 0 bases, with 8 bases spanning the gap. The CDR3 DNA reads as TGTGCCAGCAGCCCTGGGGCCTCCTACGAGCAGTACTTC. This gives the protein CASSPGASYEQYF.

This clone was counted only a few times. This rearrangement joins TRBV5-4 to TRBJ1-2; weak D call: TRBD1 (5 bases). Trimming took off 5 bases at V and 4 bases at J, with 12 bases between the two ends. Germline V gives CDR1 SGHNT, CDR2 YYREEE (reference sequence). CDR3 length: 13 amino acids. The CDR3 reads CASSYSGTYGYTF. For the CDR3, the DNA is TGTGCCAGCAGTTACAGCGGGACCTATGGCTACACCTTC.

This clone was counted between two and nine times. The genes are TRBV5-1 and TRBJ1-1, with 7 bases aligning to TRBD1. Germline trimming cut 6 bases from V and 6 bases from J; bases unmatched to any gene: 14. Germline lookup yields CDR1 SGHRS and CDR2 YFSETQ. The CDR3 spans 15 residues. The CDR3 DNA reads TGCGCCAGCACCGCGACAGGGCGATTTAACGCTGAAGCTTTCTTT. Amino acids: CASTATGRFNAEAFF.

V usage is TRBV9 and J usage is TRBJ2-5, with 8 positions matching TRBD2. Germline values: CDR1 SGDLS, CDR2 YYNGEE. The V segment lost 0 bases and the J segment 2 bases; nucleotides outside the gene matches: 9. This CDR3 has 17 residues. The CDR3 nucleotides are TGTGCCAGCAGCGTAGATGGGGCGGGGGGTTTACAAGAGACCCAGTACTTC. This codes for CASSVDGAGGLQETQYF.

The chain links TRBV5-6 to TRBJ2-2; D perhaps matches TRBD2 (6 bases). The germline CDR1 and CDR2 sequences are SGHDT and YYEEEE. This CDR3 has 15 amino acids. Trimming removed 4 bases from V and 0 bases from J, with 10 bases in between. CDR3 in DNA: TGTGCCAGCAGCGGGAGGCAGTCGAACACCGGGGAGCTGTTTTTT. It specifies CASSGRQSNTGELFF. The full variable domain, completed using reference TRBV5-6 and TRBJ2-2, is DAGVTQSPTHLIKTRGQQVTLRCSPKSGHDTVSWYQQALGQGPQFIFQYYEEEERQRGNFPDRFSGHQFPNYSSELNVNALLLGDSALYLCASSGRQSNTGELFFGEGSRLTVL.

The chain combines TRBV7-6 with TRBJ1-2, with 8 bases aligning to TRBD1. Germline V gene sequence: CDR1 SGHVS, CDR2 FNYEAQ. CDR3 length equals 13 residues. The J segment lost 5 bases and the V segment lost 3 bases, leaving 2 bases of the junction unmatched. CDR3 region: CASSFGQGYGYTF. CDR3 DNA: TGTGCCAGCAGCTTCGGACAGGGATATGGCTACACCTTC. Based on the CDR3 plus reference TRBV7-6 and TRBJ1-2, the full variable domain is GAGVSQSPRYKVTKRGQDVALRCDPISGHVSLYWYRQALGQGPEFLTYFNYEAQQDKSGLPNDRFSAERPEGSISTLTIQRTEQRDSAMYRCASSFGQGYGYTFGSGTRLTVV.

The rearrangement joins TRBV5-6 to TRBJ2-7; TRBD1 matches at 7 bases. Germline V lookup: CDR1 SGHDT, CDR2 YYEEEE. The V segment lost 3 bases and the J segment 13 bases; nucleotides outside the gene matches: 7. This CDR3 spans 11 amino acids. The DNA of the CDR3 is TGTGCCAGCAGCTCCGGGACAGATGTTTACTTC. Its protein product is CASSSGTDVYF.